This note documents a single T cell receptor beta chain sequence. CDR3 length: 14 residues. V was clipped by 1 base and J by 3 bases, with 10 bases between them. Germline assignment: CDR1 SGHAT and CDR2 FQNNGV. This sample is drawn from a study of shared clonotypes between healthy human individuals. Background on the study: Three CD4 naive, three CD4 memory, two CD8 naive and one CD8 memory plate were used per donor.

Positive CCR7 selection of CD45RO-negative cells yielded the naive CD8 cells, and terminally differentiated effector memory CD45RA+ cells were excluded. TCRdb's table, derived via immunoSEQ multiplex PCR, lists solely in-frame clones and lacks some. The profile shows about 2.2 million clones, 90% to 95% of them singletons. Input material: naive CD8+ T cells from PBMCs. This clonotype was obtained from a man between 18 and 29 years old in good health. Some clones in this sample may be carry-over from other donors' samples. The V and J genes are TRBV11-2 and TRBJ2-7; no firm D call. The CDR3 DNA follows: TGTGCCAGCAGCTTAGTTGAGTATGACTACGAGCAGTACTTC. It yields the protein CASSLVEYDYEQYF.